This TCR beta chain was profiled in a study of neurological immune-mediated disorders (dated by TCRdb to the late 2010s). As for the study more broadly: Using UMI-based sequencing, the study compared peripheral blood TCR-beta repertoires from patients with HTLV-I-associated myelopathy (HAM/TSP), patients with multiple sclerosis, and healthy controls. Alongside PBMC samples, the set of about 97 TCR-beta libraries contained longitudinal samples, technical triplicates, and paired CD4+ and CD8+ T-cell subsets that had been sorted. Each longitudinal HAM/TSP and healthy donor was sampled at 3 time-points spaced at about 3-45 month intervals. The cohort comprised roughly 69 subjects: roughly 14 HAM/TSP patients, approximately 34 multiple sclerosis patients and 20 or so healthy controls.

cDNA synthesis used template-switch 5'RACE with a primer carrying a 10-nucleotide random unique molecular identifier tagging each TCR transcript. Every sequencing run covered 15-18 subjects and yielded more than 180 million TCR-beta sequences. Total RNA was extracted with the RNeasy kit. Using the KAPA Real-time Library Amplification kit, TCR-beta VDJ regions were amplified with primers for the TCR constant region and the 5'RACE anchor. A first PCR added sample indexes and Illumina adaptors, after which a second PCR increased the library yield. After purification with Ampure beads, the TCR product of roughly 650 bp was size-selected on a 2% E-gel SizeSelection system. Before pooling, library quality was assessed on a Bioanalyzer, concentration was determined with Qubit, and library quantification was performed with the Kapa Library Quantification kit. Libraries were sequenced paired-end 2 x 150 bp on an Illumina HiSeq 2500. To increase sequence diversity, about 23-30% phiX was spiked into each library pool. On the authors' methods: The UMI-based MiGEC pipeline processed quality-filtered reads and removed over 80% of raw TCR sequences during error correction. VDJ genes were aligned to IMGT germline references, and each clonotype was defined by a unique CDR3 amino acid sequence together with V-J genes. Clonal expansion, Shannon diversity and CDR3 relatedness were evaluated with VDJtools (CalcPairwiseDistances, ClusterSamples), while phylogenetic trees were built in CLCbio workbench. A clone was classed as expanded if it had 8 or more unique UMIs, a cutoff based on coefficient-of-variation modelling across technical triplicates. TCRdb took the public reads, trimmed them with fastp at Q25, ran MiXCR for clone calling and kept in-frame beta chains. Every entry covers one CDR3 protein and lists the most common genes and DNA from its rows. In this record, the V and J calls reflect TCRdb's handling and not the investigators' own analysis. This sample gives about 71,000 distinct CDR3 sequences in total; about 9.4% of them show up just once. The ten largest account for around a tenth of the sample.

The sample holds many counts of this clonotype. Its target antigen remains unknown. Base qualities are missing; no much larger clone stands one base away. The study at large found these results: No identical CDR3 amino acid sequences were found to be shared among expanded clones across subjects, suggesting that TCR-beta repertoires were private in all groups. The highest TCR clonal expansion was observed in HAM/TSP patients, whereas the lowest was observed in MS patients, even when compared with healthy controls.

The sample's time point label is to be understood as: longitudinal time-point 1 (baseline). The healthy controls were volunteers from a blood bank in Maryland, USA. For the unsorted PBMC libraries, 2 million PBMCs were stored in RNAlater at -80 degrees C until RNA extraction and were used to generate the libraries. Peripheral blood underwent Ficoll-Hypaque density gradient centrifugation to isolate PBMCs, which were then cryopreserved in liquid nitrogen. Trimming takes 6 bases from V and 8 bases from J, and the germline ends sit 19 bases apart. The CDR3 has 14 amino acids, counting the end cysteine and phenylalanine. CDR3 DNA only is kept here, 42 bases in frame from base 1. CDR1 and CDR2, per the germline V gene, are MNHEY and SVGAGI.

This TCR was recovered from a young man in good health. Sequenced: PBMCs. Recombination joined TRBV6-5 with TRBJ1-1, with TRBD1 tentatively as D gene (5 bases match). This receptor carries the CDR3 CASRPNRGRGEAFF. The DNA sequence is as follows: TGTGCCAGCAGACCTAACCGGGGCCGGGGAGAAGCTTTCTTT.